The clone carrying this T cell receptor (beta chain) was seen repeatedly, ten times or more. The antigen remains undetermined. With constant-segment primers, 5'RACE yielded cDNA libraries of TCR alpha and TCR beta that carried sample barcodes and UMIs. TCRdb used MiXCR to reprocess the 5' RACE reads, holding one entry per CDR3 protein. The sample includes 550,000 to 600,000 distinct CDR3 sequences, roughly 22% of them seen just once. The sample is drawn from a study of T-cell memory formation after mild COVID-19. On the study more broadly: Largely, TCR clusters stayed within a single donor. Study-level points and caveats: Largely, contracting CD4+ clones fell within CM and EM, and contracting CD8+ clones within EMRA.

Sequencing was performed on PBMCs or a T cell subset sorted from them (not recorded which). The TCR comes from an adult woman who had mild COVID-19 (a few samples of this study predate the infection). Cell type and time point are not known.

CDR3 residues: CASSGLNEQFF. The CDR3 region has the DNA TGTGCCAGCAGTGGCCTGAATGAGCAGTTCTTC. V usage is TRBV2 and J usage is TRBJ2-1; D remains unclear. Trimming pared 4 bases from V and 7 bases from J, leaving 5 bases between. The CDR3 length is 11 residues. Germline V gene data show CDR1 as SNHLY and CDR2 as FYNNEI.